This TCR beta chain was profiled in a study of prognosis after radiotherapy for stage I lung cancer (dated by TCRdb to 2020 to 2023). About the study as a whole: Between April 2018 and January 2019, 15 to 20 stage I NSCLC patients were enrolled in Nanjing, China. Peripheral blood TCR beta repertoires were profiled in stage I NSCLC patients before and after stereotactic body radiotherapy, and the repertoires were related to distant failure. Squamous cell carcinoma histology was identified in seven patients, and adenocarcinoma histology was identified in around 13 patients. No patient received concurrent therapy alongside SBRT. SBRT was delivered in 3 to 5 fractions with a biologically effective dose of at least 100 Gy, and image-guided IMRT or VMAT was used for delivery. The study included fourteen patients with newly diagnosed primary stage I lung tumors and several with oligometastatic NSCLC after surgical resection of the primary tumor. For each of the approximately 19 patients, one blood sample was taken before SBRT and one after, so the study sequenced about 38 samples in total. Distant metastases were developed by four of the 19 patients after SBRT, at a median of around seven months, whereas no significant progression was observed in the other 15 patients. The cohort comprised 10 to 15 men and several women with a median age of nearly 75 years, ranging from roughly 53 to 84 years. Every patient was regarded as medically inoperable, because of comorbidities in eleven to twelve cases and refusal of surgery in 7 cases. Results the study describes overall, beyond this receptor: The small cohort and short follow-up limited the study, so independent validation of the findings is needed. TRBV and TRBJ usage frequencies reportedly varied with metastasis status, involving two V genes at baseline and 8 or 9 V and two J genes after SBRT. Tumor specificity of expanded TCR clones was not determined. Post-SBRT Shannon entropy and its change from baseline were lower in patients who developed distant metastases; baseline Shannon entropy was not associated with metastases. A decrease in unique TCR clone counts was observed after SBRT (median about 10,000 before versus several thousand after; Wilcoxon paired P=0.011). No adjustment for multiple comparisons was applied to any of the reported P values.

All patients had node-negative disease on CT and PET/CT, and none had a history of other malignancies or prior chemotherapy or radiotherapy. At each of two time points, roughly 6.3 milliliters of peripheral venous blood were collected in EDTA tubes. PBMCs were isolated by Ficoll-Paque Plus density-gradient centrifugation. Right after collection, samples were kept at -80 degrees C until analysis. From the cysteine through the phenylalanine, the CDR3 covers 15 amino acids. The kept DNA is CDR3 alone, 45 bases in frame from the first base. Via the germline V gene, CDR1 is SGHRS and CDR2 YFSETQ. V is pruned by 2 bases and J by 8 bases, leaving 5 bases of the junction without a gene match. The TCR beta CDR3 region was amplified from genomic DNA by two rounds of multiplex PCR. In the first PCR round, primers specific to each TRBV and TRBJ gene were used, and the primer sequences were filed in Chinese patent CN105087789A. Universal primers were used in the second round of PCR. The Roche High Pure PCR Template Preparation Kit was used to extract genomic DNA from frozen PBMCs. Libraries were sequenced paired-end with 151 bp reads on an Illumina HiSeq 3000. The original pipeline was this. CutAdapt was used to discard raw reads that did not contain the multiplex PCR primer sequences. PEAR was used to merge high-quality paired reads into contigs. MiXCR assigned TRB V, D and J gene segments to each contig by aligning to reference sequences. CDR3 sequences were clustered by base quality and sequence similarity to remove sequencing errors. Shannon entropy normalized by the natural log of productive TCR sequence number was used as the measure of diversity. One minus Shannon entropy divided by the natural log of the number of unique clonotypes was used as the definition of clonality. The Youden index of ROC curves was used to select progression-free survival cut-offs for repertoire metrics, and analyses were performed in R 3.5.3. In TCRdb, the public reads were trimmed at Q25 with fastp and aligned with MiXCR, with productive beta chains retained. Each CDR3 protein appears once, grouped with its most common genes and DNA. The V and J calls and clone size are TCRdb's, not the authors'. The sample yields 25,000 to 35,000 distinct CDR3 sequences; over 40% were counted once. The top ten constitute 15% of the sample.

This clonotype was found many times. Its antigen is unknown. Base qualities are not provided; no much larger clone lies one nucleotide away. Rearrangement joined TRBV5-1 to TRBJ2-1, and 12 bases in between align with TRBD2. The sequencing used PBMCs, collected before or after stereotactic body radiation therapy (not recorded which). This sequence was found in a donor older than 45 with non-small cell lung cancer. The nucleotide sequence reads as follows: TGCGCCAGCAGCTTCGGACTAGCGGGATACGATGAGCAGTTCTTC. Its product reads: CASSFGLAGYDEQFF.